This T cell receptor (beta chain) was retrieved from a study of T cell responses to AZD1222 COVID-19 vaccine. General study points: Females outnumbered males among donors, who were mostly white British; clonal diversity was possibly underestimated. Increases in Spike-specific TCR breadth and depth were seen after two AZD1222 doses.

CDR3 length: 15 amino acids. Trimming left V 3 bases short and J 6 bases short, with 14 bases between. CDR1 and CDR2 (germline): MNHNS, SASEGT. Second doses were pooled across both intervals (about 4 or about 12 weeks). Clones were read by immunoSEQ multiplex PCR, and TCRdb kept only the in-frame ones, dropping some. The repertoire holds 160,000 or so clones, with roughly 94% as singletons. About this clone: The antigen remains undetermined.

The sample in question was peripheral blood, obtained 28 days after the second AZD1222 dose. This receptor was taken from an adult who received the AZD1222 COVID-19 vaccine. The rearrangement uses TRBV6-1 and TRBJ2-2, with D perhaps matching TRBD2 (7 bases). In DNA form, the CDR3 reads TGTGCCAGCAGTGAGGGAGGGAGGGGGGCCGGGGAGCTGTTTTTT. This gives the protein CASSEGGRGAGELFF.